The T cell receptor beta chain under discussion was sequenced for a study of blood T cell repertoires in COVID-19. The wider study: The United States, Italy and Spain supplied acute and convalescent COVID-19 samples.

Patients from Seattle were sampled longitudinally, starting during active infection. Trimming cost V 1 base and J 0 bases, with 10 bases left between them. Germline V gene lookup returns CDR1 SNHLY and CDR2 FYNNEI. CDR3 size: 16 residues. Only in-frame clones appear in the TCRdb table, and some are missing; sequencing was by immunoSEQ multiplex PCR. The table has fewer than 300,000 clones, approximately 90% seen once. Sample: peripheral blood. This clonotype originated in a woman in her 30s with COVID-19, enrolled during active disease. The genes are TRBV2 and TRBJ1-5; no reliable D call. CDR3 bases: TGTGCCAGCAGTGAAGGTCAGAATCATAGCAATCAGCCCCAGCATTTT. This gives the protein CASSEGQNHSNQPQHF.